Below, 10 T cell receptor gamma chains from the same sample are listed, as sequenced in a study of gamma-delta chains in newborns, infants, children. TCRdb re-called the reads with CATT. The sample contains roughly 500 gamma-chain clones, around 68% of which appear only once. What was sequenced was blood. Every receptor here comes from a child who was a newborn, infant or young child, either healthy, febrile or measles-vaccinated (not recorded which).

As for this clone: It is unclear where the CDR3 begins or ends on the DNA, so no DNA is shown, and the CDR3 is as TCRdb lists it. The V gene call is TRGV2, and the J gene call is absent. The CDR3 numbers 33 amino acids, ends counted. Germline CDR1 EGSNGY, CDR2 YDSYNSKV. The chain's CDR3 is CATWDGPRIIIRNSLAVEQHLLSQVSIGRIQHF.

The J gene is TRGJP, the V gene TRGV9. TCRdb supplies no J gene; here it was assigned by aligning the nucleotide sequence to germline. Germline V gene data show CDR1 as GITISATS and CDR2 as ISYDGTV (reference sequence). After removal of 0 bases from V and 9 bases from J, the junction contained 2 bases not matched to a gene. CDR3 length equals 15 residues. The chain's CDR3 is CALWEVGLGKKIKVF. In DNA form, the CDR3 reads TGTGCCTTGTGGGAGGTGGGGTTGGGCAAAAAAATCAAGGTATTT.

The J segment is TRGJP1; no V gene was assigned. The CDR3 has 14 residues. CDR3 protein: CATWDGRAGWFKIF. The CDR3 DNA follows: TGTGCCACCTGGGACGGGCGGGCTGGCTGGTTCAAGATATTT.

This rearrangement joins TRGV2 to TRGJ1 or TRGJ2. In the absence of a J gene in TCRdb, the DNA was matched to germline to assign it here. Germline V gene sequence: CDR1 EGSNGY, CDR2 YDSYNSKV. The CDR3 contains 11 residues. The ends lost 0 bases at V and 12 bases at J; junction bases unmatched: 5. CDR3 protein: CATWDGAGKLF. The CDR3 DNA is TGTGCCACCTGGGACGGGGCGGGGAAACTCTTT.

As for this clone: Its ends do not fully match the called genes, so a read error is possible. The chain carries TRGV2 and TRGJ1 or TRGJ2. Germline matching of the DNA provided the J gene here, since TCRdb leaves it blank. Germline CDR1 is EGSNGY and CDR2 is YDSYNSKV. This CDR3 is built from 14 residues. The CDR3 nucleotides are TGTGCCAACTGGGACGGGCCTGGTTATTATAAGAAACTCTTT. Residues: CANWDGPGYYKKLF.

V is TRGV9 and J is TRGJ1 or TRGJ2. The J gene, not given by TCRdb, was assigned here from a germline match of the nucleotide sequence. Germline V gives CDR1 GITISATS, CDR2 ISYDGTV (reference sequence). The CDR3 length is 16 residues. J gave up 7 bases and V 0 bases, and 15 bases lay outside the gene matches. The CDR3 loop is CALWEVQEGLRYKKLF. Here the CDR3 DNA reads TGTGCCTTGTGGGAGGTGCAAGAAGGTTTGAGATATAAGAAACTCTTT.

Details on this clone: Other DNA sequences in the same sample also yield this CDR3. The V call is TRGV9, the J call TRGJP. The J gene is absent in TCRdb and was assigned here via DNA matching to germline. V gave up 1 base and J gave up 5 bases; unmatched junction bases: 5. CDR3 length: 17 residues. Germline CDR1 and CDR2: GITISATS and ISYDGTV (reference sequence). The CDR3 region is CALWEVRKELGKKIKVF. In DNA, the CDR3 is TGTGCCTTGTGGGAGGTCCGGAAAGAGTTGGGCAAAAAAATCAAGGTATTT.

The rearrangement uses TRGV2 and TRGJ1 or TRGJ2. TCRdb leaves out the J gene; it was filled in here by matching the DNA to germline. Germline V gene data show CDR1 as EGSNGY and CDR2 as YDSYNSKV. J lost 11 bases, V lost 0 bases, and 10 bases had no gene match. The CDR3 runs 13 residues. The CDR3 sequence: CATWDGNKKQKLF. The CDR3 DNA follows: TGTGCCACCTGGGACGGGAACAAGAAACAGAAACTCTTT.

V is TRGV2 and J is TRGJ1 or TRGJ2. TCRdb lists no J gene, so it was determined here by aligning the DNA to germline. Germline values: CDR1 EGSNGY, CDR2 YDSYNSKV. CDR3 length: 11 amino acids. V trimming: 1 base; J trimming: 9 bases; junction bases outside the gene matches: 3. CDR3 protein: CATWDGSKKLF. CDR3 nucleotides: TGTGCCACCTGGGACGGTTCTAAGAAACTCTTT.

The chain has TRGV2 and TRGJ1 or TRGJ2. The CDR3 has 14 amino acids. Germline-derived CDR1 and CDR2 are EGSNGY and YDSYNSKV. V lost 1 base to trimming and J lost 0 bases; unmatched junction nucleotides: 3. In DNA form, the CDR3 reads TGTGCCACCTGGGACGGTGCGAATTATTATAAGAAACTCTTT. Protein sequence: CATWDGANYYKKLF.